This TCR beta chain was observed in a study of T cell repertoires in cytomegalovirus infection. Study at large: In public TCR beta signatures, there were indications of both CMV infection and matching HLA type. General observations from the study: Ex vivo, HLA-C-restricted CMV-specific TCR beta clonotypes prevailed over the rest of the response. CMV carriers with the relevant HLA were identified by cumulative public TCR beta family frequency.

TCRdb reanalysed the reads using MiXCR and keeps one entry per CDR3 protein. The table records 100,000 to 150,000 distinct CDR3 sequences, about 24% of them present only once. Worth noting for this clonotype: What it binds is not known.

The sample taken for sequencing was PBMCs, sequenced either directly or after in vitro stimulation (not recorded which). The source is a human donor in good health (CMV status not recorded). Some clones in this sample may be carry-over from other donors' samples.

The CDR3: CASSRQGLNTEAFF. CDR3 sequence (DNA): TGTGCCAGCAGTCGACAGGGGTTAAACACTGAAGCTTTCTTT. The rearrangement links TRBV12-3 or TRBV12-4 to TRBJ1-1, with 8 positions matching TRBD1. J gave up 2 bases and V 5 bases, and 4 bases lay outside the gene matches. CDR3 length: 14 residues.